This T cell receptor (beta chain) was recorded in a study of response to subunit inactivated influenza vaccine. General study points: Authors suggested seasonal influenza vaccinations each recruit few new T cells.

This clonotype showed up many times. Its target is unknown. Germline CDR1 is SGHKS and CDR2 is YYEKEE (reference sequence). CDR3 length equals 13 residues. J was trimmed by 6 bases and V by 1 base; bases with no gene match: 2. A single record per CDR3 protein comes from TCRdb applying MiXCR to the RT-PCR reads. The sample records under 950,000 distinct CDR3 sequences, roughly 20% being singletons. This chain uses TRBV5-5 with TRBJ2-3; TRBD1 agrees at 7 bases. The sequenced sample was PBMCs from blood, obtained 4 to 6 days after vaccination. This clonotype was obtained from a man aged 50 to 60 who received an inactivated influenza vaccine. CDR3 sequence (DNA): TGTGCCAGCAGCTTGACAGGGGCCGATACGCAGTATTTT. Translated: CASSLTGADTQYF.